The next 18 T cell receptor beta chains were all read from a single sample in a study of T cell responses to AZD1222 COVID-19 vaccine. Repertoires were generated with immunoSEQ multiplex PCR, while TCRdb's copy carries only in-frame clones and drops some. The sample has some 130,000 clones; 70% to 90% are singletons. This specimen was peripheral blood, taken 28 days after the second AZD1222 dose. Source of these receptors: an adult who received the AZD1222 COVID-19 vaccine.

The chain joins TRBV14 to TRBJ1-1; TRBD1 might be the D (6 bases). Germline V gene sequence: CDR1 SGHDN, CDR2 FVKESK. Trimming stripped 4 bases from V and 2 bases from J, with 14 bases between. The CDR3 spans 15 residues. The CDR3 DNA is TGTGCCAGCAGCCCGCTAGGGGGGCGTAACACTGAAGCTTTCTTT. Translating it yields CASSPLGGRNTEAFF.

The V and J genes are TRBV12-5 and TRBJ2-2; D gene uncertain. V lost 1 base and J 9 bases, leaving 9 bases between the germline ends. The CDR3 is 13 residues long. Per the germline V gene, CDR1 is LGHNT and CDR2 is FRNRAP. CDR3 sequence: CASGLGALWELFF. The CDR3 DNA reads as TGTGCTAGTGGTTTGGGGGCCTTGTGGGAGCTGTTTTTT.

The chain couples TRBV5-4 to TRBJ1-4; TRBD1 aligns across 12 bases. This CDR3 region has 15 residues. Looked up from germline, CDR1 is SGHNT and CDR2 is YYREEE (reference sequence). Trimming removed 4 bases from V and 7 bases from J; junction bases left unmatched: 5. CDR3 sequence (DNA): TGTGCCAGCAGCGGGGACAGGGGGCGCGCTGAAAAACTGTTTTTT. It translates to CASSGDRGRAEKLFF.

The chain uses TRBV27 and TRBJ2-4; 10 positions agree with TRBD1. The V gene's germline CDR1 is MNHEY and CDR2 SMNVEV (reference sequence). The CDR3 has 14 amino acids. V gave up 4 bases and J gave up 7 bases; unmatched junction bases: 4. CDR3 nucleotides: TGTGCCAGCAGTTCACGGACAGGGGGGAACATTCAGTACTTC. Its translation is CASSSRTGGNIQYF.

The chain couples TRBV24-1 to TRBJ2-5; D is perhaps TRBD1 or TRBD2 (5 bases each). The germline V gene has CDR1 KGHDR and CDR2 SFDVKD. The CDR3 sequence is 15 residues long. Trimming left V 3 bases short and J 1 base short, with 11 bases between. The DNA for the CDR3 is TGTGCCACCAGTGATGCCTCGGGGACCCAAGAGACCCAGTACTTC. It codes for CATSDASGTQETQYF.

The gene calls are TRBV19 and TRBJ1-1, with D possibly TRBD1 on 6 matching bases. Trimming removed 5 bases from V and 1 base from J, with 8 bases in between. Germline assignment: CDR1 LNHDA and CDR2 SQIVND (reference sequence). The CDR3 extends over 13 amino acids. The CDR3 DNA sequence: TGTGCCAGTAGTTCGGGACAGAACACTGAAGCTTTCTTT. Encoded protein: CASSSGQNTEAFF.

The chain couples TRBV2 to TRBJ2-5, with D perhaps TRBD2 (5 bases). Germline V gene data show CDR1 as SNHLY and CDR2 as FYNNEI. The CDR3 runs 15 residues. V was pared by 7 bases and J by 2 bases, with 17 bases between. The DNA for the CDR3 is TGTGCCAGCATATGGACTCTAGGGCCTCAAGAGACCCAGTACTTC. It yields the protein CASIWTLGPQETQYF. The whole variable domain, remainder taken from reference TRBV2 and TRBJ2-5, is EPEVTQTPSHQVTQMGQEVILRCVPISNHLYFYWYRQILGQKVEFLVSFYNNEISEKSEIFDDQFSVERPDGSNFTLKIRSTKLEDSAMYFCASIWTLGPQETQYFGPGTRLLVL.

The chain couples TRBV3-1 (or the pseudogene TRBV3-2) to TRBJ2-3, with unresolved D. Trimming shortened V by 0 bases and J by 6 bases, and 7 bases separated the two germline ends. The germline gives CDR1 LGHDT, CDR2 YNNKEL (reference sequence). CDR3 size: 13 residues. The DNA of the CDR3 is TGTGCCAGCAGCCAAGATTTCACCGATACGCAGTATTTT. It is translated as CASSQDFTDTQYF.

This chain uses TRBV7-3 with TRBJ2-5, with D perhaps matching TRBD2 (5 bases). Germline CDR1 is SGHTA and CDR2 is FQGTGA. This CDR3 spans 14 amino acids. Trimming stripped 5 bases from V and 5 bases from J, with 15 bases between. The DNA of the CDR3 is TGTGCCAGCAGCCCTACGGGATCAACGGAGACCCAGTACTTC. Protein product: CASSPTGSTETQYF.

V is TRBV9 and J is TRBJ1-2; no definite D call. V lost 1 base and J 3 bases, leaving 4 bases between the germline ends. The CDR3 extends over 12 amino acids. Germline CDR1 reads SGDLS; CDR2 reads YYNGEE. The CDR3 DNA reads TGTGCCAGCAGCGTAAATGACTATGGCTACACCTTC. It yields the protein CASSVNDYGYTF.

This clone was observed a few times. The V and J genes are TRBV27 and TRBJ2-7; D may be TRBD2 (6 bases). V was pared by 6 bases and J by 2 bases, with 20 bases between. CDR1 and CDR2 (germline): MNHEY, SMNVEV (reference sequence). This CDR3 is built from 16 residues. The chain's CDR3 is CASSLRGAGLPYEQYF. CDR3 coding DNA: TGTGCCAGCAGCCTCCGAGGGGCGGGACTCCCCTACGAGCAGTACTTC.

This clone was seen once. The rearrangement links TRBV5-5 to TRBJ2-2; unclear D gene. The CDR3 covers 13 residues. CDR1 and CDR2 from the germline V gene are SGHKS and YYEKEE (reference sequence). Trimming left V 0 bases short and J 6 bases short, with 6 bases between. This chain's CDR3 is CASSLEPAGELFF. Here the CDR3 DNA reads TGTGCCAGCAGCTTGGAACCCGCCGGGGAGCTGTTTTTT.

The chain has TRBV6-2 or TRBV6-3 and TRBJ1-2, with 7 bases fitting TRBD1. The CDR3 has 15 residues. The germline V gene has CDR1 MNHEY and CDR2 SVGEGT. V lost 6 bases, J lost 8 bases, and 15 bases stayed unmatched. CDR3 loop: CASSAPGDRTRGYTF. The DNA of the CDR3 is TGTGCCAGCAGCGCGCCCGGGGACAGAACTCGAGGCTACACCTTC.

This chain connects TRBV5-1 to TRBJ2-3; D is uncertain. The germline V and J ends were trimmed by 0 bases and 5 bases, with 7 bases remaining between them. CDR1 is SGHRS, CDR2 YFSETQ, per germline. CDR3 size: 13 residues. CDR3 in DNA: TGCGCCAGCAGCTTGGTTGGGGAAGATACGCAGTATTTT. This codes for CASSLVGEDTQYF.

This clone was counted a single time. The gene calls are TRBV7-6 and TRBJ1-1, with 10 bases fitting TRBD1. V was clipped by 2 bases and J by 1 base; unmatched bases: 7. Germline V CDR1 and CDR2: SGHVS, FNYEAQ. This CDR3 has 17 amino acids. CDR3 sequence (DNA): TGTGCCAGCAGCTTATCCCCGACAGGGGGCGGGAACACTGAAGCTTTCTTT. Its protein is CASSLSPTGGGNTEAFF.

There are a few counts of this clone. The chain joins TRBV18 to TRBJ2-7; D gene ambiguous. V was pared by 6 bases and J by 3 bases, with 15 bases between. Germline V gene lookup returns CDR1 KGHSH and CDR2 LQKENI. CDR3 size: 14 residues. DNA for the CDR3: TGTGCCAGCTCCCCTGACCGGGCAGGCTACGAGCAGTACTTC. Translating gives CASSPDRAGYEQYF.

This clone was seen a single time. The chain links TRBV11-2 to TRBJ2-5; D is tentatively TRBD1 or TRBD2 (5 bases each). The ends were cut back, 0 bases at V and 1 base at J, with 12 bases in the middle. Germline V gives CDR1 SGHAT, CDR2 FQNNGV. The CDR3 length is 16 residues. CDR3 protein: CASSLDRGQIQETQYF. The CDR3 DNA reads TGTGCCAGCAGCTTAGACCGGGGCCAGATCCAAGAGACCCAGTACTTC.

The chain uses TRBV4-2 and TRBJ1-2, with TRBD1 matching over 11 bases. The CDR3 has 16 amino acids. Germline-derived CDR1 and CDR2 are LGHNA and YNFKEQ. Trimming cost V 1 base and J 7 bases; bases outside gene matches: 8. CDR3 DNA sequence: TGTGCCAGCAGCCAAGGGAGGGACAGGGGGTATTCTGGCTACACCTTC. Translated: CASSQGRDRGYSGYTF.